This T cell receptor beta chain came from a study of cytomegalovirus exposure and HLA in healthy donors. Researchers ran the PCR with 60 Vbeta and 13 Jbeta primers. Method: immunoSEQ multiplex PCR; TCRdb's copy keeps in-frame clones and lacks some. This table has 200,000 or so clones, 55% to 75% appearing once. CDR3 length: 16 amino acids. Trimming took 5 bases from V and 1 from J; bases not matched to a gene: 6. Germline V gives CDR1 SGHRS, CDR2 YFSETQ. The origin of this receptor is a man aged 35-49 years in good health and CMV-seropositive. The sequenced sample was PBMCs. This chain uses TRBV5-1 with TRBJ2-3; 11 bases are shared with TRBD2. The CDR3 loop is CASRPGLAGGTDTQYF. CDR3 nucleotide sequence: TGCGCCAGCAGACCTGGACTAGCGGGTGGCACAGATACGCAGTATTTT. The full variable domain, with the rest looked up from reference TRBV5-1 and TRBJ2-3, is KAGVTQTPRYLIKTRGQQVTLSCSPISGHRSVSWYQQTPGQGLQFLFEYFSETQRNKGNFPGRFSGRQFSNSRSEMNVSTLELGDSALYLCASRPGLAGGTDTQYFGPGTRLTVL.